This entry lists 10 T cell receptor beta chains sequenced from one sample in a study of blood T cell repertoires in COVID-19. Data came from immunoSEQ multiplex PCR; TCRdb stores just in-frame clones and leaves some out. The sample yields 400,000 to 450,000 clones, 86% seen once. Sequences were obtained from peripheral blood. The receptors were sampled from a woman in her twenties or thirties with active or convalescent COVID-19.

The chain uses TRBV19 and TRBJ1-5; D not resolved. The germline CDR1 and CDR2 sequences are LNHDA and SQIVND (reference sequence). V lost 4 bases, J lost 1 base, and 11 bases lay in between. The CDR3 totals 15 residues. As DNA, the CDR3 is TGTGCCAGTAGTAGCGGGGATGGGAGCAATCAGCCCCAGCATTTT. Translation gives CASSSGDGSNQPQHF. The full variable domain, its missing parts supplied by reference TRBV19 and TRBJ1-5, is DGGITQSPKYLFRKEGQNVTLSCEQNLNHDAMYWYRQDPGQGLRLIYYSQIVNDFQKGDIAEGYSVSREKKESFPLTVTSAQKNPTAFYLCASSSGDGSNQPQHFGDGTRLSIL.

The table lists this clone with a count of one. V and J are TRBV28 and TRBJ1-1, with D possibly being TRBD1 (6 bases). CDR1 and CDR2 (germline): MDHEN, SYDVKM. V was trimmed by 7 bases and J by 7 bases, leaving 19 bases between them. This CDR3 has 14 residues. The chain's CDR3 is CASTERNRVSEAFF. The CDR3 DNA reads TGTGCCAGCACCGAAAGGAACAGGGTGAGTGAAGCTTTCTTT.

The chain employs TRBV3-1 (or the pseudogene TRBV3-2) and TRBJ1-1, with 7 nucleotides matching TRBD1. From germline, CDR1 is LGHDT and CDR2 YNNKEL (reference sequence). With 4 bases clipped from V and 0 bases from J, the junction kept 5 bases outside the gene matches. The CDR3 consists of 15 residues. For the CDR3, the DNA is TGTGCCAGCAGCCGTGGGGGACAGTTGAACACTGAAGCTTTCTTT. It translates to CASSRGGQLNTEAFF.

This chain uses TRBV7-6 with TRBJ1-6; TRBD1 might be the D (6 bases). V was pared by 11 bases and J by 8 bases, with 10 bases between. CDR1 is SGHVS, CDR2 FNYEAQ, per germline. CDR3 length: 11 amino acids. The CDR3 region is CAGGGDSPLHF. For the CDR3, the DNA is TGTGCCGGAGGGGGGGATTCACCCCTCCACTTT.

The chain is built from TRBV15 and TRBJ1-2, with unresolved D. Germline CDR1 is LNHNV and CDR2 is YYDKDF (reference sequence). The CDR3 spans 12 residues. V lost 0 bases and J 8 bases, leaving 7 bases between the germline ends. CDR3 sequence (DNA): TGTGCCACCAGCAGAGAGGGCCGGGGCTACACCTTC. It specifies CATSREGRGYTF.

CDR3 sequence reads: CASSTHGGGGANVLTF. CDR3 nucleotides: TGTGCCAGCAGCACCCACGGGGGAGGTGGGGCCAACGTCCTGACTTTC. This chain joins TRBV2 and TRBJ2-6; tentatively, D is TRBD2 (6 bases). The CDR3 loop spans 16 amino acids. Per germline, CDR1 SNHLY and CDR2 FYNNEI. The germline V and J ends were trimmed by 6 bases and 3 bases, with 15 bases remaining between them. The variable domain in full, with the rest retrieved from reference TRBV2 and TRBJ2-6, is EPEVTQTPSHQVTQMGQEVILRCVPISNHLYFYWYRQILGQKVEFLVSFYNNEISEKSEIFDDQFSVERPDGSNFTLKIRSTKLEDSAMYFCASSTHGGGGANVLTFGAGSRLTVL.

The rearrangement uses TRBV15 and TRBJ1-5, with TRBD1 identical over 9 bases. The CDR3 has 16 amino acids. With 4 bases clipped from V and 4 bases from J, the junction kept 8 bases outside the gene matches. CDR1 and CDR2 (germline): LNHNV, YYDKDF (reference sequence). CDR3 sequence (DNA): TGTGCCACCAGCACCACGCGGGACAGGGCAAATCAGCCCCAGCATTTT. Protein product: CATSTTRDRANQPQHF.

V gene TRBV27 combines with J gene TRBJ1-4; 7 bases align to TRBD1. From germline, CDR1 is MNHEY and CDR2 SMNVEV (reference sequence). V shed 5 bases and J 6 bases; nucleotides not matched to a gene: 0. The length of the CDR3 is 12 residues. The CDR3 coding sequence is TGTGCCAGCAGTACAGGGGATGAAAAACTGTTTTTT. This codes for CASSTGDEKLFF.

The chain couples TRBV7-9 to TRBJ1-2; 7 nucleotides line up with TRBD1. Unmatched junction bases numbered 17, after V lost 5 bases and J lost 11 bases. The CDR3 consists of 15 residues. Germline CDR1 reads SEHNR; CDR2 reads FQNEAQ (reference sequence). Written as DNA, the CDR3 is TGTGCCAGCAGCAAAGCCCTAGACAGGGAAGCCCAATACACCTTC. It is translated as CASSKALDREAQYTF.

The V call is TRBV18, the J call TRBJ2-1, with TRBD2 matching over 10 bases. The J segment lost 9 bases and the V segment lost 3 bases, leaving 17 bases of the junction unmatched. Germline V gives CDR1 KGHSH, CDR2 LQKENI. This CDR3 region has 18 residues. CDR3 in amino acids: CASSPALSLLAGLGEQFF. CDR3 DNA: TGTGCCAGCTCACCGGCTCTTTCTCTACTAGCGGGACTGGGTGAGCAGTTCTTC.